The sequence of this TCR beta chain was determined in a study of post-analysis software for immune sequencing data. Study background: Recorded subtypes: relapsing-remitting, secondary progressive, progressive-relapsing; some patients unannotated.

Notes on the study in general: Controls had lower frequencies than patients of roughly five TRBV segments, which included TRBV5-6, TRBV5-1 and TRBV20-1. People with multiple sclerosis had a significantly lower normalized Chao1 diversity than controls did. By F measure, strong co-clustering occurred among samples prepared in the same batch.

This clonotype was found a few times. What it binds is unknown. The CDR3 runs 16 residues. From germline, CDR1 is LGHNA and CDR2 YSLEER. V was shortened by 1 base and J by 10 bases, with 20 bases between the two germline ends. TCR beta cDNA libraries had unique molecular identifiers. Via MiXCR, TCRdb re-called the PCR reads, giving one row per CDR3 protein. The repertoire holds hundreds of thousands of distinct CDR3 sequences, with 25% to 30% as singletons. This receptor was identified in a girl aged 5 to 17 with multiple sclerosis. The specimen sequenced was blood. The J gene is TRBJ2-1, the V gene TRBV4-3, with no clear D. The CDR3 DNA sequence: TGCGCCAGCAGCCAAGGCGAGAGTTTCGGCGGTTTCGAGCAGTTCTTC. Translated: CASSQGESFGGFEQFF.